These 22 T cell receptor beta chains came from one sample sequenced in a study of blood T cell repertoires in COVID-19. Method: immunoSEQ multiplex PCR; TCRdb's copy keeps in-frame clones and lacks some. The table includes fewer than 30,000 clones, approximately 75% detected once. The sequenced sample consisted of peripheral blood. These receptors all come from a boy aged 2 to 9 with active or convalescent COVID-19.

The chain recombines TRBV7-8 with TRBJ2-2, with 10 nucleotides matching TRBD2. This CDR3 comprises 17 residues. The V and J ends lost 4 bases and 4 bases, in that order; junction bases with no gene match: 9. Germline assignment: CDR1 SGHVS and CDR2 FQNEAQ. DNA for the CDR3: TGTGCCAGCAGCTCCGCGGGCAGCGGGAGGGCCACCGGGGAGCTGTTTTTT. Its translation is CASSSAGSGRATGELFF.

This clone has more than one count but fewer than ten. In the same sample, other DNA sequences code for this CDR3. V usage is TRBV5-1 and J usage is TRBJ1-1, with D possibly being TRBD1 (6 bases). The CDR3 contains 15 residues. V lost 0 bases, J lost 1 base, and 10 bases lay in between. The germline V gene encodes CDR1 SGHRS and CDR2 YFSETQ. CDR3 sequence: CASSLVDSRNTEAFF. For the CDR3, the DNA is TGCGCCAGCAGCTTGGTGGACAGCAGGAACACTGAAGCTTTCTTT.

This clone is medium-sized (0.01 to 0.1%). CDR3 in amino acids: CASSQGLGVVGNEQFF. The DNA of the CDR3 is TGTGCCAGCAGCCAAGGCCTAGGGGTAGTTGGCAATGAGCAGTTCTTC. V gene TRBV3-1 (or the pseudogene TRBV3-2) combines with J gene TRBJ2-1, with D perhaps matching TRBD1 (5 bases). The CDR3 has 16 residues. Germline-derived CDR1 and CDR2 are LGHDT and YNNKEL (reference sequence). V was cut by 1 base and J by 6 bases, with 16 bases left in between.

The chain is built from TRBV19 and TRBJ2-5; TRBD1 agrees at 8 bases. The ends lost 3 bases at V and 4 bases at J; junction bases unmatched: 7. The CDR3 sequence is 15 residues long. Germline assignment: CDR1 LNHDA and CDR2 SQIVND (reference sequence). CDR3 residues: CASSMLGQGPETQYF. In DNA form, the CDR3 reads TGTGCCAGTAGTATGCTCGGACAGGGCCCAGAGACCCAGTACTTC.

The V call is TRBV10-2, the J call TRBJ2-7; 9 nucleotides line up with TRBD1. CDR3 size: 14 residues. The V and J ends lost 8 bases and 2 bases, in that order; junction bases with no gene match: 7. CDR1 is WSHSY and CDR2 is SAAADI in the germline V gene. Here the CDR3 DNA reads TGCGCCAGCTCGTCGGACAGGGGCCCCTACGAGCAGTACTTC. This translates into CASSSDRGPYEQYF.

This chain links TRBV6-1 with TRBJ2-1; D is perhaps TRBD2 (6 bases). The V end was cut by 3 bases, the J end by 9 bases, with 15 bases between. The germline CDR1 and CDR2 sequences are MNHNS and SASEGT. This CDR3 region has 14 residues. Here the CDR3 DNA reads TGTGCCAGCAGTGACCTAGCGCGGAGGGGTGAGCAGTTCTTC. Its protein product is CASSDLARRGEQFF.

The chain couples TRBV6-5 to TRBJ1-2; 7 nucleotides match TRBD1. Germline V gene data show CDR1 as MNHEY and CDR2 as SVGAGI. The CDR3 has 16 residues. The ends lost 2 bases at V and 4 bases at J; junction bases unmatched: 10. CDR3 amino acids: CASSYPHRQGGYGYTF. CDR3 in DNA: TGTGCCAGCAGTTACCCTCACCGACAGGGAGGCTATGGCTACACCTTC.

The chain joins TRBV5-6 to TRBJ1-1; maybe TRBD1 (6 bases). The CDR3 length is 13 residues. The ends were cut back, 6 bases at V and 5 bases at J, with 14 bases in the middle. Germline CDR1 and CDR2: SGHDT and YYEEEE. CDR3 region: CASTITRGTEAFF. CDR3 bases: TGTGCCAGCACCATCACCAGGGGTACTGAAGCTTTCTTT.

This clone is large in the sample. The gene calls are TRBV11-2 and TRBJ1-1, with D unclear. CDR1 and CDR2 (germline): SGHAT, FQNNGV. This CDR3 spans 15 amino acids. V lost 6 bases to trimming and J lost 4 bases, with 18 bases between them. CDR3 sequence reads: CASRLSSGLGTEAFF. The CDR3 DNA follows: TGTGCCAGCAGACTAAGTTCCGGGTTGGGCACTGAAGCTTTCTTT.

The rearrangement links TRBV15 to TRBJ2-3, with D possibly TRBD2 on 5 matching bases. The CDR3 is made up of 19 amino acids. The germline V gene encodes CDR1 LNHNV and CDR2 YYDKDF (reference sequence). Trimming cost V 1 base and J 3 bases, with 23 bases left between them. CDR3 region: CATSRGSFFGGGGTDTQYF. The CDR3 DNA reads TGTGCCACCAGCAGAGGGTCCTTCTTTGGCGGAGGCGGGACAGATACGCAGTATTTT.

The chain has TRBV2 and TRBJ2-7; tentatively, D is TRBD1 (5 bases). CDR1 and CDR2 from the germline V gene are SNHLY and FYNNEI. There are 14 residues in the CDR3. V shed 8 bases and J shed 2 bases, with 16 bases lying between them. The CDR3 sequence: CASQIGHFAYEQYF. CDR3 bases: TGTGCCAGCCAAATCGGACACTTTGCCTACGAGCAGTACTTC. The full variable domain, completed using reference TRBV2 and TRBJ2-7, is EPEVTQTPSHQVTQMGQEVILRCVPISNHLYFYWYRQILGQKVEFLVSFYNNEISEKSEIFDDQFSVERPDGSNFTLKIRSTKLEDSAMYFCASQIGHFAYEQYFGPGTRLTVT.

The chain joins TRBV5-5 to TRBJ1-6, with TRBD1 as a possible D gene (5 bases). V was clipped by 2 bases and J by 5 bases, with 8 bases between them. Germline V gene sequence: CDR1 SGHKS, CDR2 YYEKEE (reference sequence). This CDR3 spans 14 amino acids. CDR3 amino acids: CASSLGVHNSPLHF. In DNA form, the CDR3 reads TGTGCCAGCAGCTTAGGGGTTCATAATTCACCCCTCCACTTT.

This clone has just a few counts. The CDR3 here is CASSFGSGRFLYSGANVLTF. CDR3 coding DNA: TGTGCCAGCAGTTTCGGTAGCGGGCGTTTCCTATACTCTGGGGCCAACGTCCTGACTTTC. The V gene is TRBV6-2 or TRBV6-3, the J gene TRBJ2-6, with 7 positions matching TRBD2. After removal of 4 bases from V and 0 bases from J, the junction contained 15 bases not matched to a gene. CDR1 is MNHEY and CDR2 is SVGEGT in the germline V gene. The CDR3 length is 20 residues.

The count of this clone is one. V is TRBV29-1 and J is TRBJ2-1, with a weak D call TRBD2 (6 bases). V lost 3 bases and J 5 bases, leaving 14 bases between the germline ends. The CDR3 runs to 14 residues. Germline V gene lookup returns CDR1 SQVTM and CDR2 ANQGSEA. CDR3 in DNA: TGCAGCGTTGAGGGTTGGGGGGTGAACAATGAGCAGTTCTTC. Its translation: CSVEGWGVNNEQFF.

The chain couples TRBV9 to TRBJ1-6; unclear D gene. Trimming left V 0 bases short and J 0 bases short, with 7 bases between. CDR1 SGDLS and CDR2 YYNGEE come from the germline V gene. This CDR3 has 16 amino acids. The DNA of the CDR3 is TGTGCCAGCAGCGTAGTGGGGAGCTCCTATAATTCACCCCTCCACTTT. Translation: CASSVVGSSYNSPLHF. Based on the CDR3 plus reference TRBV9 and TRBJ1-6, the full variable domain is DSGVTQTPKHLITATGQRVTLRCSPRSGDLSVYWYQQSLDQGLQFLIQYYNGEERAKGNILERFSAQQFPDLHSELNLSSLELGDSALYFCASSVVGSSYNSPLHFGNGTRLTVT.

The V and J genes are TRBV20-1 and TRBJ1-5, with a weak D call TRBD1 (5 bases). CDR1 is DFQATT and CDR2 is SNEGSKA in the germline V gene (reference sequence). CDR3 length: 12 residues. The V and J ends lost 3 bases and 7 bases respectively, with 10 bases between them. Here the CDR3 reads CSASAGRQPQHF. The CDR3 nucleotides read TGCAGTGCTAGTGCAGGGAGGCAGCCCCAGCATTTT.

Only a few counts were recorded for this clone. The V and J genes are TRBV28 and TRBJ1-4, with a weak D call TRBD1 (6 bases). The length of the CDR3 is 15 residues. The V end was cut by 6 bases, the J end by 8 bases, with 19 bases between. The germline V gene has CDR1 MDHEN and CDR2 SYDVKM. The CDR3 loop is CASSGRTTRGEKLFF. The CDR3 region has the DNA TGTGCCAGCAGCGGAAGGACCACTAGGGGGGAAAAACTGTTTTTT. Full variable domain (outside the CDR3, taken from reference TRBV28 and TRBJ1-4): DVKVTQSSRYLVKRTGEKVFLECVQDMDHENMFWYRQDPGLGLRLIYFSYDVKMKEKGDIPEGYSVSREKKERFSLILESASTNQTSMYLCASSGRTTRGEKLFFGSGTQLSVL.

The chain employs TRBV6-2 or TRBV6-3 and TRBJ2-5; 14 positions agree with TRBD2. CDR3 length: 20 residues. Germline values: CDR1 MNHEY, CDR2 SVGEGT. The trim removed 2 bases at V and 2 bases at J, leaving 13 bases unmatched. This CDR3 reads CASSYGPTSGRARLQETQYF. Written as DNA, the CDR3 is TGTGCCAGCAGTTACGGCCCGACTAGCGGGAGGGCCAGACTTCAAGAGACCCAGTACTTC.

The CDR3 loop reads CASSLGGRLTDTQYF. The CDR3 region has the DNA TGTGCCAGCAGCTTAGGGGGGAGACTCACAGATACGCAGTATTTT. The chain couples TRBV7-3 to TRBJ2-3, with TRBD2 as a possible D gene (6 bases). Trimming pared 2 bases from V and 2 bases from J, leaving 11 bases between. There are 15 residues in the CDR3. Germline V gene sequence: CDR1 SGHTA, CDR2 FQGTGA.

The chain carries TRBV7-2 and TRBJ1-1; 8 bases match TRBD1. With 0 bases clipped from V and 3 bases from J, the junction kept 0 bases outside the gene matches. CDR3 length equals 14 residues. Germline CDR1 and CDR2: SGHTA and FQGNSA. In DNA, the CDR3 is TGTGCCAGCAGCTTAGCGACAGGGGACACTGAAGCTTTCTTT. Protein sequence: CASSLATGDTEAFF.

The chain combines TRBV6-5 with TRBJ2-1; a weak D match, TRBD1 (6 bases). Deletions cut 6 bases from V and 0 bases from J, with 12 bases between. Germline loops: CDR1 MNHEY, CDR2 SVGAGI. This CDR3 contains 15 residues. In DNA form, the CDR3 reads TGTGCCAGCAGGGGACACCTTCTCTCCTACAATGAGCAGTTCTTC. Translating it yields CASRGHLLSYNEQFF.

The chain couples TRBV4-2 to TRBJ1-1, with a weak D call TRBD1 (6 bases). CDR1 is LGHNA and CDR2 is YNFKEQ in the germline V gene. The CDR3 extends over 17 amino acids. V was pared by 0 bases and J by 4 bases, with 18 bases between. The CDR3 DNA sequence: TGTGCCAGCAGCCAAGATACGGGGGGCGCGACAATCACTGAAGCTTTCTTT. Amino acids: CASSQDTGGATITEAFF.